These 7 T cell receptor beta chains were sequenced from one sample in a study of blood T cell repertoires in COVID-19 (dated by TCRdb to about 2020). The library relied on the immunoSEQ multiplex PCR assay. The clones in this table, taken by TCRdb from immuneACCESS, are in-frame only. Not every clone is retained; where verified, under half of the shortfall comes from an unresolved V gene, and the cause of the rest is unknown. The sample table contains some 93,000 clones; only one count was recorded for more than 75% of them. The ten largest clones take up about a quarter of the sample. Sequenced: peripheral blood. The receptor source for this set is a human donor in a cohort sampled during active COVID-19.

The CDR3 bases are TGTGCCAGCAGAAAAGAAGCGGGAGGGCCGGTCGAGCAGTACTTC. This translates into CASRKEAGGPVEQYF. The rearrangement uses TRBV7-2 and TRBJ2-7; the match to TRBD2 covers 10 bases. This CDR3 has 15 amino acids. CDR1 is SGHTA and CDR2 is FQGNSA in the germline V gene. V shed 6 bases and J 6 bases; nucleotides not matched to a gene: 11.

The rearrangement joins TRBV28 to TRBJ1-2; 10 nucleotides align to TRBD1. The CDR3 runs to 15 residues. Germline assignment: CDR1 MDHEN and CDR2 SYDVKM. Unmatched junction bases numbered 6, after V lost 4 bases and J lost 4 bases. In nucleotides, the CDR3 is TGTGCCAGCAGTTCAAGGGGACAGGGGATCTATGGCTACACCTTC. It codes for CASSSRGQGIYGYTF.

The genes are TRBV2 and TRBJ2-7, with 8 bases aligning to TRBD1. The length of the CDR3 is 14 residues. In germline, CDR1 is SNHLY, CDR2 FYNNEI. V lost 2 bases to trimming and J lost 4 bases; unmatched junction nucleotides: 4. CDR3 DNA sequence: TGTGCCAGCAGTGAACAGGGGGCGGGTTACGAGCAGTACTTC. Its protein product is CASSEQGAGYEQYF.

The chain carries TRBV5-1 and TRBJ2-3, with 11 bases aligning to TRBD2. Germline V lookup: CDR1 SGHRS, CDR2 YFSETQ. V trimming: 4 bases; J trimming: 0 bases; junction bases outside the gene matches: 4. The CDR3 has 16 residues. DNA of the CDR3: TGCGCCAGCAGCCCGGGACTAGCGGAAAGCACAGATACGCAGTATTTT. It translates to CASSPGLAESTDTQYF.

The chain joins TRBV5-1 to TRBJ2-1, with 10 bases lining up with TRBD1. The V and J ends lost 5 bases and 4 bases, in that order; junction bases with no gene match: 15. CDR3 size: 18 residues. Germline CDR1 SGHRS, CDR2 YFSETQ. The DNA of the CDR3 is TGCGCCAGCAGTCGGACAGGGGGACAGGGACTGACTTACAATGAGCAGTTCTTC. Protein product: CASSRTGGQGLTYNEQFF.

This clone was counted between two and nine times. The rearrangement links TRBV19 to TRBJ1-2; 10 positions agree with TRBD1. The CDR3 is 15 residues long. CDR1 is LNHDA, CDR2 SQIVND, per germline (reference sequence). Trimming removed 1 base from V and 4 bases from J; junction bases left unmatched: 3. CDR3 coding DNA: TGTGCCAGTAGTATAGGGGGACAGGGGATCTATGGCTACACCTTC. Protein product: CASSIGGQGIYGYTF.

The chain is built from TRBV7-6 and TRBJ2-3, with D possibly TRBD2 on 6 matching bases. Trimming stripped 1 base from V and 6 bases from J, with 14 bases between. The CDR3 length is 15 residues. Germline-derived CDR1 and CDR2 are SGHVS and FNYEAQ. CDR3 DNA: TGTGCCAGCAGCTTAGGGAGGGGAAACTGGGATACGCAGTATTTT. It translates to CASSLGRGNWDTQYF.